This T cell receptor (beta chain) appears in the sequencing data of a study of cytotoxic CD8 clonotypes in ibrutinib-treated CLL (dated by TCRdb to the early 2020s). Study-level background: The cohort included about 15 treatment-naive and some 10 relapsed/refractory patients; under 18 were IGHV unmutated. Responses were partial in 25 or so patients and complete in 2; after median about 5.5 years follow-up, some 14 stayed in remission and about twelve progressed. Response samples were taken after a median of approximately eleven months on treatment, ranging from 6 to 36 months. Samples averaged approximately 240,000 productive templates and 94,082 productive rearrangements. Longitudinal samples were obtainable from about 30% of the roughly 90 participants in the trial. Cryopreserved peripheral blood mononuclear cells were collected before treatment, at response, and at either disease progression or sustained remission. Every remission and progressive disease sample was obtained while ibrutinib was still being received by the patients. Beyond this particular receptor, the publication reports: Sampling times were not matched between sustained-remission and progressing patients, and lymph node repertoires were not studied. Baseline clonality was found to be higher than that of age-matched healthy donors and was strongly correlated with circulating CD8+ T-cell counts. An increase in clonality was observed at ibrutinib response, with clonality remaining stable during sustained remission and falling back toward baseline at progression. Public clonotypes were rare and either shrank or stayed stable during treatment, and the rise in clonality at ibrutinib response reflected expansion of private clonotypes.

The goal of deep resolution MiSeq sequencing was a depth between 1 in 1 million and 1 in 200,000 T cells, and coverage averaged 10x per clonotype. TCR beta libraries were generated with the immunoSEQ hsTCRB Kit. In the paper's pipeline: Data were analyzed with ImmunoSEQ Data Assistant and ImmunoSEQ Analyzer, with V, D and J genes assigned per IMGT definitions. Clonality, with values ranging from 0 to 1, was calculated as one minus the normalized Shannon entropy of productive rearrangement frequencies. Only overrepresented clonotypes making up at least 0.05% of the repertoire of each patient were included in the public clonotype analysis. Some 12 age-matched healthy donor repertoires from immuneACCESS served as clonality controls. TCRdb carries this immuneACCESS record with in-frame sequences only. Its versions omit some clonotypes, under half of them owing to an unresolved V gene in the studies checked, with the rest unexplained. Clone size and the V and J calls come from that table; the DNA yielded D and trimming. The sample data list 110,000 to 150,000 clones, and approximately 90% of these were observed just once. The top ten hold more than 10% of the sample.

In regard to this clone: It has no known antigen specificity. No much larger clone exists at a distance of one base, and base qualities are not known.

Reading the label with the study, this specimen's time point is: about twelve months on ibrutinib. For TCR beta library preparation, approximately 2 micrograms of genomic DNA were extracted from the cryopreserved PBMCs. High-throughput TCR beta sequencing was performed on longitudinal blood samples from CLL patients receiving ibrutinib monotherapy. The patients took part in an open-label, single-center phase 2 trial of ibrutinib monotherapy. The junction carries 5 bases between V and J, which are trimmed by 2 bases and 1 base respectively. As encoded in the germline V gene (reference sequence), CDR1 is SGHAT while CDR2 is FQDESV. The CDR3 contains 14 residues, cysteine and phenylalanine counted. The retained sequence is limited to the CDR3, 42 bases, with the frame set at the first base.

The sample was PBMCs, taken after 12 months of ibrutinib treatment. This sequence was found in a human donor with chronic lymphocytic leukemia. The rearranged segments are TRBV11-1 and TRBJ2-2, with no confidently assigned D gene. The sequenced DNA: TGTGCCAGCAGCTTAAGCGAGAACACCGGGGAGCTGTTTTTT. Translated, it reads CASSLSENTGELFF.